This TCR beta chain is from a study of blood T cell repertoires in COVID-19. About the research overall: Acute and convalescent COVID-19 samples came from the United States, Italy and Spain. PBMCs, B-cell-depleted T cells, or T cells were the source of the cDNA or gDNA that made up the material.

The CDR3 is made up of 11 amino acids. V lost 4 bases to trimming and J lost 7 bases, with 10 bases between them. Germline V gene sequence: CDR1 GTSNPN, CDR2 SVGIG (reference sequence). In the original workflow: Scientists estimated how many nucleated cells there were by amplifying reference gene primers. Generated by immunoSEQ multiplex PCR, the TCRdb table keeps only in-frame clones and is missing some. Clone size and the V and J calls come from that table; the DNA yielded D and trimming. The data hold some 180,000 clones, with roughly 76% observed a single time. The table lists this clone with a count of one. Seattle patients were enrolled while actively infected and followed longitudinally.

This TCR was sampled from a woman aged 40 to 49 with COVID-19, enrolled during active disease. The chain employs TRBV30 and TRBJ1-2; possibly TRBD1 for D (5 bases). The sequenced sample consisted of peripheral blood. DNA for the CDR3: TGTGCCTGGAACAGGATAGCTGGCTACACCTTC. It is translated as CAWNRIAGYTF. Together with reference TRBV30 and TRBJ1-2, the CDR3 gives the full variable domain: SQTIHQWPATLVQPVGSPLSLECTVEGTSNPNLYWYRQAAGRGLQLLFYSVGIGQISSEVPQNLSASRPQDRQFILSSKKLLLSDSGFYLCAWNRIAGYTFGSGTRLTVV.